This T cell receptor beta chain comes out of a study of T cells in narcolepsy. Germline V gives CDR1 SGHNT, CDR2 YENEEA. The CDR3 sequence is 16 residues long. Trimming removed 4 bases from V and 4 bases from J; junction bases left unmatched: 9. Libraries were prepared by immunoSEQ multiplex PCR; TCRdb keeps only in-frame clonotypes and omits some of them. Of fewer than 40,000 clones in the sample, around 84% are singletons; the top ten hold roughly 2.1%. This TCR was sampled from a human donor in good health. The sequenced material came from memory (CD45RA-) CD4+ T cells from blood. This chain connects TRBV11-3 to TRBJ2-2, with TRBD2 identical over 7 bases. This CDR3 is CASSSYRGLSTGELFF. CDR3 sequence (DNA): TGTGCCAGCAGCTCCTATCGGGGACTATCCACCGGGGAGCTGTTTTTT.